These T cell receptor beta chains were read from a single sample in a study of T cell repertoires in cytomegalovirus infection. TCRdb used MiXCR to reprocess the reads, holding one entry per CDR3 protein. This repertoire shows under 200,000 distinct CDR3 sequences, 7.5% to 10% found once; its top ten account for about 5%. Material: PBMCs. These receptors came from a human donor in good health (CMV status not recorded). Some clones in this sample may be carry-over from other donors' samples. Both conserved end residues are part of each CDR3. The order of the fields is J gene, V gene, D gene, clone size, CDR3 DNA, CDR3 protein. D genes are given only for firm matches. The size entry is marked missing in some rows and otherwise reads once, few, many or a size class.

TRBJ2-7,TRBV5-5,TRBD1,few,TGTGCCAGCAGCCCGGCAGGGACAGGCTGGAGGGAGTACTTC,CASSPAGTGWREYF
TRBJ1-5,TRBV6-1,-,-,TGTGCCAGCAGTGCTAACTTCAATCAGCCCCAGCATTTT,CASSANFNQPQHF
TRBJ2-1,TRBV6-2/TRBV6-3,TRBD2,many,TGTGCCAGCACCCCTGGGGGGGTCCGATCCTACAATGAGCAGTTCTTC,CASTPGGVRSYNEQFF
TRBJ2-4,TRBV6-1,TRBD1,few,TGTGCCAGCAGCCTGGGACAGCCCCTGACGGGTATTCAGTACTTC,CASSLGQPLTGIQYF
TRBJ1-1,TRBV24-1,TRBD1,few,TGTGCCACCAGTGATGCCAGGGGGGACACTGAAGCTTTCTTT,CATSDARGDTEAFF
TRBJ1-3,TRBV4-3,-,-,TGCGCCAGCAGCCAAGACGGGACGGTTGGAAACACCATATATTTT,CASSQDGTVGNTIYF
TRBJ2-7,TRBV28,-,-,TGTGCCAGCAGATCCTCAGGCCTCTACGAGCAGTACTTC,CASRSSGLYEQYF
TRBJ2-5,TRBV7-9,-,many,TGTGCCAGCAGCTCACTCGGTTTCCAAGAGACCCAGTACTTC,CASSSLGFQETQYF
TRBJ2-5,TRBV7-2,TRBD2,many,TGTGCCAGCAGCACTAGCGGGGGGGGGAAAGAGACCCAGTACTTC,CASSTSGGGKETQYF
TRBJ2-4,TRBV28,TRBD1,many,TGTGCCCCCCAGGGACAGTCGAAGAACATTCAGTACTTC,CAPQGQSKNIQYF
TRBJ2-1,TRBV3-1,-,-,TGTGCCAGCAGCCAAGATTCGGGGAACTACAATGAGCAGTTCTTC,CASSQDSGNYNEQFF
TRBJ2-1,TRBV6-2/TRBV6-3,-,many,TGTGCCAGCAGTTACTCGAGTCTAGAGGGTGAGCAGTTCTTC,CASSYSSLEGEQFF
TRBJ2-3,TRBV5-6,-,once,TGTGCCAGCAGCGCAAAAACCGGGGCAGATACGCAGTATTTT,CASSAKTGADTQYF
TRBJ2-2,TRBV14,TRBD1,many,TGTGCCAGCAGCCAAGACAGGGGGCACGGGGAGCTGTTTTTT,CASSQDRGHGELFF
TRBJ1-2,TRBV25-1,-,many,TGTGCCAGCAGTGAATGGTCAGGGTTTGGTGGCTACACCTTC,CASSEWSGFGGYTF
TRBJ2-7,TRBV4-3,TRBD2,few,TGCGCCAGCAGCCAGGGACTAGCGGGGGTTACGTGGGAGCAGTACTTC,CASSQGLAGVTWEQYF
TRBJ1-4,TRBV30,-,few,TGTGCCTGGAGTATTCAGAGGGAAAGGAGCGAAAAACTGTTTTTT,CAWSIQRERSEKLFF
TRBJ2-1,TRBV7-6,TRBD2,medium-sized,TGTGCCAGCAGCCCTAGGTTTGGCGGGAGGTCGACATCCTACAATGAGCAGTTCTTC,CASSPRFGGRSTSYNEQFF
TRBJ1-2,TRBV7-2,-,many,TGTGCCAGCAGCCCTTCCACAAGAGCGGACTATGGCTACACCTTC,CASSPSTRADYGYTF
TRBJ2-5,TRBV18,-,-,TGTGCCAGTTCCGACGAAGAGACCCAGTACTTC,CASSDEETQYF
TRBJ2-3,TRBV7-2,TRBD1,many,TGTGCCAGCAGCTTAGAGGGGACAGGGGGTCATACAGATACGCAGTATTTT,CASSLEGTGGHTDTQYF
TRBJ1-4,TRBV28,-,few,TGTGCCAGCAGTTTCGCGATGGGGGCAACTAATGAAAAACTGTTTTTT,CASSFAMGATNEKLFF
TRBJ2-7,TRBV6-5,-,few,TGTGCCAGCAGATCAGGGGTTTACGAGCAGTACTTC,CASRSGVYEQYF
TRBJ1-1,TRBV12-3/TRBV12-4,-,few,TGTGCCAGCAGTTCCCTACTACGCCAGGCTTTCTTT,CASSSLLRQAFF
TRBJ2-7,TRBV20-1,TRBD2,-,TGCAGTGCTGAGGGGGTGCGGGAGGGCTACGAGCAGTACTTC,CSAEGVREGYEQYF
TRBJ1-5,TRBV10-2,-,many,TGCGCCAGCACCACAGGGCAGGCTCAGCCCCAGCATTTT,CASTTGQAQPQHF
TRBJ2-7,TRBV14,-,many,TGTGCCAGCAGCCAAACCGGGAAGCAGACCGCCTACGAGCAGTACTTC,CASSQTGKQTAYEQYF
TRBJ1-3,TRBV6-8,-,many,TGTGCCAGCAGTTACAGGAACAGCGGATACTCTGGAAACACCATATATTTT,CASSYRNSGYSGNTIYF
TRBJ2-7,TRBV20-1,-,-,TGCAGTGCCCCCCCCAGAGGGGCGAGCTACGAGCAGTACTTC,CSAPPRGASYEQYF
TRBJ1-2,TRBV24-1,-,-,TGTGCCACCATCTTTACTAACTATGGCTACACCTTC,CATIFTNYGYTF
TRBJ2-1,TRBV29-1,TRBD2,-,TGCAGCGTTGAAGACGGGGGTAGCGGGACTGAGCAGTTCTTC,CSVEDGGSGTEQFF
TRBJ2-7,TRBV7-2,TRBD1,many,TGTGCCAGCAGCTTAGTAATTCGCGACAGGGGAGCCCTCCTGGGCGAGCAGTACTTC,CASSLVIRDRGALLGEQYF
TRBJ1-3,TRBV6-2/TRBV6-3,-,many,TGTGCCAGCATCCCGACAGGTGACTCTGGAAACACCATATATTTT,CASIPTGDSGNTIYF
TRBJ2-7,TRBV7-2,TRBD1,many,TGTGCCAGCAGCCCTAGGTCCTACGGGACAGGGGGCTTCTACGAGCAGTACTTC,CASSPRSYGTGGFYEQYF
TRBJ2-7,TRBV15,TRBD1,-,TGTGCCACCAGCAGAGAAGGGGCGACAGGGTCTACCTACGAGCAGTACTTC,CATSREGATGSTYEQYF
TRBJ2-3,TRBV11-2,-,-,TGTGCCAGCAGCTTAGATGCCCTGGGCCTGGGATTTGCGGATACGCAGTATTTT,CASSLDALGLGFADTQYF
TRBJ2-3,TRBV4-3,-,-,TGCGCCAGCAGCCGGGATCTTACAGATACGCAGTATTTT,CASSRDLTDTQYF
TRBJ1-1,TRBV10-1,-,-,TGCGCCAGCAGTGAAGTGGGGGGCACTGAAGCTTTCTTT,CASSEVGGTEAFF
TRBJ1-5,TRBV7-6,-,many,TGTGCCAGCAGCTTACAGGGTAAGGATCAGCCCCAGCATTTT,CASSLQGKDQPQHF
TRBJ2-7,TRBV7-9,TRBD1,-,TGTGCCAGCAGCAGAGACAGGGAGCAGCAGTACTTC,CASSRDREQQYF
TRBJ2-6,TRBV7-9,-,many,TGTGCCAGCAGCCCGAATCGGGGCTCTGGGGCCAACGTCCTGACTTTC,CASSPNRGSGANVLTF